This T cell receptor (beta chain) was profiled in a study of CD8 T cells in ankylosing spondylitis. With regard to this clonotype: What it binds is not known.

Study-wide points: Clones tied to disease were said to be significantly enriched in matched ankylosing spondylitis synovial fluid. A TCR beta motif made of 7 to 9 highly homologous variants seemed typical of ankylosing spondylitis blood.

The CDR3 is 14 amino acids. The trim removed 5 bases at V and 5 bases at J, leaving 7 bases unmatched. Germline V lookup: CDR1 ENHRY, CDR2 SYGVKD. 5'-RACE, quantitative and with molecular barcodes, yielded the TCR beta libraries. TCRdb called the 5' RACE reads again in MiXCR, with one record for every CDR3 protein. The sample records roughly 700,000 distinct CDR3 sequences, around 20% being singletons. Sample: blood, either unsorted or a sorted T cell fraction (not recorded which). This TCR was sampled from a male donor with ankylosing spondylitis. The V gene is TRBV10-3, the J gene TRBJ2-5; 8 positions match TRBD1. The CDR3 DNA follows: TGTGCCATCAGTCTGGACAGGGCGGTTGAGACCCAGTACTTC. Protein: CAISLDRAVETQYF.